This is a list of T cell receptor beta chains from one sample in a study of blood T cell repertoires in COVID-19. Sequenced by immunoSEQ multiplex PCR; TCRdb stores in-frame clones only, minus some. The sample has under 150,000 clones, less than 90% seen once; the top ten hold roughly 2.3%. The source material was PBMCs or T cells enriched from blood (not recorded which). The receptors derive from a woman between 50 and 59 years old who had recovered from COVID-19. Each CDR3 is given with its conserved first and last residue. The order of the fields is D gene, J gene, V gene, clone size, CDR3 DNA, CDR3 protein. A D gene is named only where the DNA matches it firmly. The size field is filled for only some rows; it gives once, few, many or a size class.

>TRBD2|TRBJ2-3|TRBV5-1|-
TGCGCCAGCACGGCGGGGGGGCTTATCACAGATACGCAGTATTTT
CASTAGGLITDTQYF
>TRBD1|TRBJ1-5|TRBV7-9|-
TGTGCCAGCAGCCCACAGGGGGGTGGCAATCAGCCCCAGCATTTT
CASSPQGGGNQPQHF
>-|TRBJ2-7|TRBV2|-
TGTGCCGGAGGTTACATCTCCTACGAGCAGTACTTC
CAGGYISYEQYF
>-|TRBJ2-1|TRBV4-1|few
TGCGCCAGCAGCCATTCCGGGGGAAGCTCCTACAATGAGCAGTTCTTC
CASSHSGGSSYNEQFF
>-|TRBJ1-6|TRBV21-1|-
TGTGCCAGCAGCAAAAGGGGACAGGAAAATTCACCCCTCCACTTT
CASSKRGQENSPLHF
>TRBD1|TRBJ1-5|TRBV19|-
TGTGCCAGTAGTGGGACAGGGGGCTCCGGTCAGCCCCAGCATTTT
CASSGTGGSGQPQHF
>-|TRBJ2-2|TRBV9|-
TGTGCCAGCAGCGTAGGTCCCCCCCAGGTTCCCACCGGGGAGCTGTTTTTT
CASSVGPPQVPTGELFF
>TRBD2|TRBJ2-3|TRBV6-1|-
TGTGCCAGCAGTGAAACTAGCGGGGGGGCTAGAGATACGCAGTATTTT
CASSETSGGARDTQYF
>-|TRBJ1-3|TRBV15|-
TGTGCCACAGCTACGGGCTCTGGAAACACCATATATTTT
CATATGSGNTIYF
>-|TRBJ2-2|TRBV7-7|-
TGTGCTAGCAGCCACAGGGCCGATTACACCGGGGAGCTGTTTTTT
CASSHRADYTGELFF